A selection of T cell receptor beta chains follows, all from one sample in a study of blood T cell repertoires in COVID-19. Libraries were prepared by immunoSEQ multiplex PCR; TCRdb keeps only in-frame clonotypes and omits some of them. The sample includes about 240,000 clones, roughly 86% of them seen just once. Sequenced input: PBMCs or T cells enriched from blood (not recorded which). These receptors were obtained from a middle-aged woman with acute COVID-19. CDR3s include the opening cysteine and the closing phenylalanine or tryptophan. A D gene is named only where the DNA matches it firmly.

CDR3: CASSWRTSGSGYEQYF
V: TRBV5-5
J: TRBJ2-7
D: TRBD2

CDR3: CASSFLAGSKGDTQYF
V: TRBV5-4
J: TRBJ2-3
D: TRBD2

CDR3: CASSRQGPYEQYF
V: TRBV2
J: TRBJ2-7
D: TRBD1

CDR3: CASSPGLAGAGETQYF
V: TRBV13
J: TRBJ2-5
D: TRBD2

CDR3: CASSTHTKYNEQFF
V: TRBV3-1/TRBV3-2
J: TRBJ2-1
D: NA

CDR3: CASSLVSGRAADTQYF
V: TRBV7-8
J: TRBJ2-3
D: TRBD2

CDR3: CASSESRNNEQFF
V: TRBV2
J: TRBJ2-1
D: NA

CDR3: CASSQEDRGLEQYF
V: TRBV19
J: TRBJ2-7
D: TRBD1

CDR3: CASSLKPGQGARAGELFF
V: TRBV27
J: TRBJ2-2
D: TRBD1

CDR3: CASNVDMGQEAFF
V: TRBV28
J: TRBJ1-1
D: TRBD1

CDR3: CASSQRESGNPDTQYF
V: TRBV23-1
J: TRBJ2-3
D: TRBD2

CDR3: CASSRDPSASTDTQYF
V: TRBV5-1
J: TRBJ2-3
D: NA

CDR3: CASSVTGTGWVNQPQHF
V: TRBV27
J: TRBJ1-5
D: TRBD1

CDR3: CASSEDFDEQYF
V: TRBV5-1
J: TRBJ2-7
D: NA

CDR3: CASSTSGSWTDTQYF
V: TRBV7-3
J: TRBJ2-3
D: TRBD2

CDR3: CASSAGLSELSGGYTF
V: TRBV13
J: TRBJ1-2
D: NA

CDR3: CATSRDGGGGETQYF
V: TRBV15
J: TRBJ2-5
D: NA

CDR3: CASTRDRARGEKLFF
V: TRBV2
J: TRBJ1-4
D: TRBD1

CDR3: CASSHKGTSVNEQFF
V: TRBV3-1/TRBV3-2
J: TRBJ2-1
D: TRBD2

CDR3: CASRGPGQGNTGELFF
V: TRBV5-1
J: TRBJ2-2
D: TRBD1

CDR3: CASSPGQVSNTEAFF
V: TRBV19
J: TRBJ1-1
D: NA

CDR3: CASSLISGGSYNEQFF
V: TRBV11-3
J: TRBJ2-1
D: TRBD2

CDR3: CASSHLGQGEGNQPQHF
V: TRBV4-1
J: TRBJ1-5
D: TRBD1

CDR3: CASSALRGDISNQPQHF
V: TRBV6-1
J: TRBJ1-5
D: NA

CDR3: CASSPPREDQPQHF
V: TRBV4-1
J: TRBJ1-5
D: NA

CDR3: CASSLEYIGEQYF
V: TRBV11-3
J: TRBJ2-7
D: NA

CDR3: CASSLELDSQLIF
V: TRBV11-2
J: TRBJ1-4
D: NA

CDR3: CASSPDRANTGELFF
V: TRBV5-1
J: TRBJ2-2
D: TRBD1

CDR3: CASSLAPTGLAGFSKVHNEQFF
V: TRBV13
J: TRBJ2-1
D: TRBD2

CDR3: CASSIESLAEGDTQYF
V: TRBV19
J: TRBJ2-3
D: TRBD2

CDR3: CASSPRAGASTEQFF
V: TRBV27
J: TRBJ2-1
D: TRBD2

CDR3: CASKGEGVQFF
V: TRBV2
J: TRBJ2-1
D: NA

CDR3: CSAGQGEAFF
V: TRBV20-1
J: TRBJ1-1
D: TRBD1

CDR3: CASGTSPSTDTQYF
V: TRBV9
J: TRBJ2-3
D: TRBD2

CDR3: CASRVDRGNEQFF
V: TRBV2
J: TRBJ2-1
D: TRBD1

CDR3: CATSDWWDSGNTGELFF
V: TRBV24-1
J: TRBJ2-2
D: NA

CDR3: CSVDGQTNEQYF
V: TRBV29-1
J: TRBJ2-7
D: NA

CDR3: CATSRDPLTRREQFF
V: TRBV15
J: TRBJ2-1
D: NA

CDR3: CASSTQAGKLTDTQYF
V: TRBV11-2
J: TRBJ2-3
D: NA

CDR3: CASSAIASGELFF
V: TRBV5-1
J: TRBJ2-2
D: NA

CDR3: CASSEALPREHTIYF
V: TRBV6-1
J: TRBJ1-3
D: NA

CDR3: CASSVPSGLAGVISYNEQFF
V: TRBV6-1
J: TRBJ2-1
D: TRBD2

CDR3: CASPPRGGRAGLEPGELFF
V: TRBV21-1
J: TRBJ2-2
D: NA

CDR3: CASSLAGRAYEQYF
V: TRBV7-8
J: TRBJ2-7
D: TRBD2

CDR3: CASRQGAYNSPLHF
V: TRBV6-5
J: TRBJ1-6
D: TRBD1

CDR3: CASSLGLAGRQETQYF
V: TRBV7-9
J: TRBJ2-5
D: TRBD2

CDR3: CASSLGGAGSYGYTF
V: TRBV27
J: TRBJ1-2
D: NA

CDR3: CASSRHRVNQPQHF
V: TRBV3-1/TRBV3-2
J: TRBJ1-5
D: NA

CDR3: CASSQDRDTEAFF
V: TRBV4-1
J: TRBJ1-1
D: NA

CDR3: CASSQGQGESNQPQHF
V: TRBV18
J: TRBJ1-5
D: TRBD1

CDR3: CASSPFAGVYEQYF
V: TRBV18
J: TRBJ2-7
D: NA

CDR3: CSVWLDFQFGTQYF
V: TRBV29-1
J: TRBJ2-5
D: NA

CDR3: CASSHPRNSPLHF
V: TRBV4-1
J: TRBJ1-6
D: NA

CDR3: CASSIDSHNEQFF
V: TRBV11-2
J: TRBJ2-1
D: NA

CDR3: CASQGSYYSNQPQHF
V: TRBV27
J: TRBJ1-5
D: NA

CDR3: CASSPISGVDTEAFF
V: TRBV7-9
J: TRBJ1-1
D: NA

CDR3: CASSLSRGPTEAFF
V: TRBV27
J: TRBJ1-1
D: NA